This TCR beta chain was obtained from a study of technical replicates of blood from several donors. The V and J ends lost 5 bases and 4 bases, in that order; junction bases with no gene match: 4. The CDR3 has 14 amino acids. Germline values: CDR1 SGHVS, CDR2 FNYEAQ. Sequencing used immunoSEQ multiplex PCR; TCRdb keeps in-frame clones, though not all of them. The sample yields 75,000 to 90,000 clones, roughly 94% seen once. This receptor was taken from a human donor in good health. Material: T cells isolated from PBMCs. The chain couples TRBV7-6 to TRBJ1-5; 8 positions agree with TRBD1. Here the CDR3 DNA reads TGTGCCAGCAGCGCCCGACAGGGGAATCAGCCCCAGCATTTT. Residues: CASSARQGNQPQHF. Complete variable domain (other parts from reference TRBV7-6 and TRBJ1-5): GAGVSQSPRYKVTKRGQDVALRCDPISGHVSLYWYRQALGQGPEFLTYFNYEAQQDKSGLPNDRFSAERPEGSISTLTIQRTEQRDSAMYRCASSARQGNQPQHFGDGTRLSIL.